The 27 T cell receptor beta chains reported below all come from one sample, sequenced in a study of human T cells and chemical hapten exposure. Time point meaning: patch test 3, about 24 weeks after DPC sensitization. Treatment indicated: therapeutic diphenylcyclopropenone sensitization with weekly scalp DPC. A single record per CDR3 protein comes from TCRdb applying MiXCR to the RACE reads. Of 70,000 or so distinct CDR3 sequences listed, 11% are singletons. This specimen consisted of whole blood, obtained in connection with sensitization to the hapten diphenylcyclopropenone (DPC). These receptors all come from a woman aged 45-60 years with alopecia areata. Some clones in this sample may be carry-over from other donors' samples.

The chain is built from TRBV7-2 and TRBJ2-7; possible D gene TRBD2, 5 bases. Germline V gene sequence: CDR1 SGHTA, CDR2 FQGNSA. V lost 0 bases and J lost 7, with 10 bases in between. The CDR3 extends over 13 amino acids. CDR3: CASSLARVGEQYF. DNA for the CDR3: TGTGCCAGCAGCTTAGCGAGGGTGGGGGAGCAGTACTTC.

The J gene is TRBJ2-1, the V gene TRBV20-1, with 9 bases lining up with TRBD2. The CDR3 contains 15 residues. V shed 5 bases, J shed 0 bases, and the junction held 5 bases outside the gene matches. CDR1 and CDR2 from the germline V gene are DFQATT and SNEGSKA (reference sequence). The CDR3 region has the DNA TGCAGTGCTCCTAGCGGGGAGAGCTCCTACAATGAGCAGTTCTTC. Its translation is CSAPSGESSYNEQFF.

Of note for this clonotype: Germline is not matched at one junction end, which may reflect a read error. This chain connects TRBV20-1 to TRBJ2-7, with TRBD1 identical over 7 bases. The CDR3 is made up of 11 amino acids. Looked up from germline, CDR1 is DFQATT and CDR2 is SNEGSKA (reference sequence). The CDR3, as DNA: TGCAGTGCTCGAGACAGGGTCGAGCAGTACTTC. This translates into CSARDRVEQYF.

Many counts were recorded for this clonotype. The chain uses TRBV19 and TRBJ1-5; TRBD1 agrees at 9 bases. Germline V gene sequence: CDR1 LNHDA, CDR2 SQIVND (reference sequence). This CDR3 has 18 amino acids. With V trimmed by 4 bases and J by 2 bases, 12 bases remained unmatched. As DNA, the CDR3 is TGTGCCAGTAGTACGGGTTTGGGACAGGGAAAAGGCAATCAGCCCCAGCATTTT. Translating it yields CASSTGLGQGKGNQPQHF.

This clonotype turned up a few times. The gene calls are TRBV6-5 and TRBJ1-1; D uncertain. Per the germline V gene, CDR1 is MNHEY and CDR2 is SVGAGI. The CDR3 covers 13 residues. Trimming pared 6 bases from V and 3 bases from J, leaving 11 bases between. The CDR3 reads CASRRVGDTEAFF. The CDR3 DNA sequence: TGTGCCAGCAGGAGGGTCGGGGACACTGAAGCTTTCTTT.

The chain uses TRBV25-1 and TRBJ2-7; TRBD1 matches 10 bases. The J segment lost 4 bases and the V segment lost 4 bases, leaving 1 base of the junction unmatched. The CDR3 spans 13 residues. In germline, CDR1 is MGHDK, CDR2 SYGVNS. CDR3 loop: CASSGGQGYEQYF. The DNA for the CDR3 is TGTGCCAGCAGTGGGGGACAGGGGTACGAGCAGTACTTC.

This clonotype turned up a few times. This chain joins TRBV28 and TRBJ2-7; perhaps TRBD1 as D (6 bases). The CDR3 extends over 19 amino acids. Trimming took 6 bases from V and 0 from J, leaving 27 bases between them. Germline V lookup: CDR1 MDHEN, CDR2 SYDVKM. The CDR3 sequence: CASSRQGLKFGARSYEQYF. The CDR3 DNA follows: TGTGCCAGCAGCCGCCAGGGGTTGAAGTTCGGGGCCCGCTCCTACGAGCAGTACTTC. Full variable domain (outside the CDR3, taken from reference TRBV28 and TRBJ2-7): DVKVTQSSRYLVKRTGEKVFLECVQDMDHENMFWYRQDPGLGLRLIYFSYDVKMKEKGDIPEGYSVSREKKERFSLILESASTNQTSMYLCASSRQGLKFGARSYEQYFGPGTRLTVT.

Ten or more counts support this clonotype. The rearrangement joins TRBV5-6 to TRBJ1-6; unclear D gene. Per germline, CDR1 SGHDT and CDR2 YYEEEE. The V and J ends lost 1 base and 4 bases respectively, with 15 bases between them. The CDR3 totals 17 residues. This CDR3 reads CASSLMTGRTYNSPLHF. DNA for the CDR3: TGTGCCAGCAGCTTGATGACCGGACGGACGTATAATTCACCCCTCCACTTT.

The chain couples TRBV3-1 to TRBJ2-7; no clear D. CDR3 length equals 12 residues. Germline lookup yields CDR1 LGHDT and CDR2 YNNKEL (reference sequence). V was cut by 6 bases and J by 3 bases, with 9 bases left in between. CDR3 loop: CASSRRYYEQYF. The CDR3 DNA is TGTGCCAGCAGTCGTAGGTACTACGAGCAGTACTTC.

V gene TRBV5-5 combines with J gene TRBJ1-2, with 10 bases aligning to TRBD1. V shed 5 bases, J shed 6 bases, and the junction held 7 bases outside the gene matches. The germline gives CDR1 SGHKS, CDR2 YYEKEE (reference sequence). The CDR3 sequence is 14 residues long. Here the CDR3 reads CASRRDRGQDGYTF. Written as DNA, the CDR3 is TGTGCCAGCAGACGAGACAGGGGGCAGGATGGCTACACCTTC.

The chain links TRBV10-3 to TRBJ2-2; D is unclear. The CDR3 covers 13 residues. Trimming took off 3 bases at V and 4 bases at J, with 6 bases between the two ends. Germline CDR1 ENHRY, CDR2 SYGVKD. In DNA, the CDR3 is TGTGCCATCAGTGACGGGCCCACCGGGGAGCTGTTTTTT. Its translation: CAISDGPTGELFF.

As for this clonotype: One end of the junction fails to match germline, which may point to a read error. The V and J genes are TRBV11-2 and TRBJ2-3; no clear D gene. The CDR3 extends over 12 amino acids. CDR1 is SGHAT, CDR2 FQNNGV, per germline. CDR3 sequence reads: CASSPNTHTQYF. The CDR3 nucleotides read TGTGCCAGCAGCCCCAACACACATACGCAGTATTTT.

There are many counts of this clonotype. As DNA, the CDR3 is TGTGCCAGCAGCCAGGGGCATAGCAATCAGCCCCAGCATTTT. It codes for CASSQGHSNQPQHF. The V gene is TRBV7-9, the J gene TRBJ1-5, with a weak D call TRBD1 (6 bases). The CDR3 sequence is 14 residues long. CDR1 SEHNR and CDR2 FQNEAQ come from the germline V gene (reference sequence). V was pared by 5 bases and J by 0 bases, with 8 bases between.

The chain has TRBV11-2 and TRBJ1-1; D uncertain. The CDR3 sequence is 13 residues long. With 3 bases removed from V and 6 bases from J, the gap between germline ends came to 11 bases. Germline assignment: CDR1 SGHAT and CDR2 FQNNGV. CDR3 sequence reads: CASSFRGIPEAFF. Here the CDR3 DNA reads TGTGCCAGCAGCTTTCGCGGTATCCCTGAAGCTTTCTTT.

This clonotype showed up many times. Germline and junction disagree at one end, which may indicate a read error. V gene TRBV4-2 combines with J gene TRBJ2-7; maybe TRBD2 (5 bases). This CDR3 is built from 16 residues. Germline V lookup: CDR1 LGHNA, CDR2 YNFKEQ. CDR3 nucleotide sequence: TGTGCCAGCAGCGAAGAGGTTACGGGAACCGTCTACGAGCAGTACTTC. As protein: CASSEEVTGTVYEQYF.

This clonotype has ten or more counts. The CDR3 loop is CASSPRDMNTEAFF. CDR3 nucleotides: TGTGCCAGCTCACCACGCGACATGAACACTGAAGCTTTCTTT. The chain links TRBV18 to TRBJ1-1; unclear D gene. Trimming stripped 1 base from V and 0 bases from J, with 6 bases between. The germline gives CDR1 KGHSH, CDR2 LQKENI. The CDR3 totals 14 residues.

This clonotype was seen many times. The chain recombines TRBV6-5 with TRBJ2-1, with D perhaps matching TRBD1 (5 bases). V was cut by 6 bases and J by 9 bases, with 9 bases left in between. Germline CDR1 is MNHEY and CDR2 is SVGAGI. The CDR3 sequence is 11 residues long. The chain's CDR3 is CASSQGREQFF. CDR3 coding DNA: TGTGCCAGCAGCCAGGGCCGTGAGCAGTTCTTC.

This clonotype came up a few times. CDR3 DNA: TGTGCCAGCTCTCCAGAATTGGGAGGGACAGTCTATGGCTACACCTTC. This encodes CASSPELGGTVYGYTF. The rearrangement links TRBV18 to TRBJ1-2; TRBD1 aligns across 7 bases. Germline trimming cut 6 bases from V and 4 bases from J; bases unmatched to any gene: 14. This CDR3 has 16 residues. Germline CDR1 and CDR2: KGHSH and LQKENI.

This clonotype was observed a few times. The chain is built from TRBV7-9 and TRBJ2-7, with TRBD2 matching 9 bases. The V gene's germline CDR1 is SEHNR and CDR2 FQNEAQ (reference sequence). This CDR3 has 14 residues. V gave up 5 bases and J gave up 3 bases; unmatched junction bases: 5. In nucleotides, the CDR3 is TGTGCCAGCAGCCCTAGCGGGGCATACTACGAGCAGTACTTC. It yields the protein CASSPSGAYYEQYF. The complete variable domain, with remaining parts taken from reference TRBV7-9 and TRBJ2-7, reads DTGVSQNPRHKITKRGQNVTFRCDPISEHNRLYWYRQTLGQGPEFLTYFQNEAQLEKSRLLSDRFSAERPKGSFSTLEIQRTEQGDSAMYLCASSPSGAYYEQYFGPGTRLTVT.

The rearrangement joins TRBV12-3 or TRBV12-4 to TRBJ2-7; D is uncertain. Trimming took 1 base from V and 6 from J, leaving 7 bases between them. The CDR3 has 12 amino acids. The CDR3 sequence is CASSLVSGEQYF. The CDR3 coding sequence is TGTGCCAGCAGTTTAGTGTCGGGCGAGCAGTACTTC.

This clonotype occurred a few times. This chain uses TRBV7-8 with TRBJ2-3, with D possibly being TRBD1 (5 bases). The CDR3 contains 15 residues. CDR1 and CDR2 (germline): SGHVS, FQNEAQ. Trimming removed 2 bases at V and 0 bases at J, with 9 bases between. The DNA for the CDR3 is TGTGCCAGCAGCTTAATCAGGGCTAGCACAGATACGCAGTATTTT. Its translation: CASSLIRASTDTQYF.

This clonotype appeared many times. This rearrangement joins TRBV12-3 or TRBV12-4 to TRBJ2-1; no definite D call. With 8 bases removed from V and 0 bases from J, the gap between germline ends came to 14 bases. The CDR3 has 15 residues. The CDR3 DNA follows: TGTGCCAGCTCCTTAGAAGCATACTCCTACAATGAGCAGTTCTTC. It translates to CASSLEAYSYNEQFF.

The sample holds a few counts of this clonotype. The rearrangement links TRBV6-2 or TRBV6-3 to TRBJ2-5; D ambiguous. The CDR3 spans 11 residues. The V end lost 2 bases, the J end lost 3 bases, and 1 base lay between the germline ends. Germline V gene sequence: CDR1 MNHEY, CDR2 SVGEGT. The CDR3, as DNA: TGTGCCAGCAGTTACAAAGAGACCCAGTACTTC. It is translated as CASSYKETQYF.

This clonotype was picked up a small number of times. The gene calls are TRBV7-9 and TRBJ2-3, with D uncertain. Trimming took 3 bases from V and 0 from J, leaving 13 bases between them. CDR1 and CDR2 from the germline V gene are SEHNR and FQNEAQ (reference sequence). The CDR3 runs 16 residues. The CDR3 is CASSFTLTPSTDTQYF. The CDR3 coding sequence is TGTGCCAGCAGCTTTACACTTACTCCTAGCACAGATACGCAGTATTTT.

The table lists this clonotype with a few counts. The chain couples TRBV7-9 to TRBJ2-7; possible D gene TRBD2, 6 bases. Germline CDR1 is SEHNR and CDR2 is FQNEAQ (reference sequence). This CDR3 has 14 amino acids. The V end lost 3 bases, the J end lost 0 bases, and 9 bases lay between the germline ends. The CDR3 nucleotides read TGTGCCAGCAGCTTGACCGGGAGCTCCTACGAGCAGTACTTC. Translated: CASSLTGSSYEQYF.

This clonotype was observed a handful of times. This chain connects TRBV6-2 or TRBV6-3 to TRBJ1-2; TRBD1 matches at 9 bases. After removal of 4 bases from V and 1 base from J, the junction contained 4 bases not matched to a gene. CDR1 MNHEY and CDR2 SVGEGT come from the germline V gene. The CDR3 sequence is 15 residues long. The CDR3 nucleotides are TGTGCCAGCAGTTCTCCGGGACAGGGTAACTATGGCTACACCTTC. It yields the protein CASSSPGQGNYGYTF.

In regard to this clonotype: Because the CDR3's place on the DNA is in doubt, the DNA is left out and the CDR3 is given as listed by TCRdb. The chain links TRBV11-2 to TRBJ2-2. The CDR3 contains 16 residues when both ends are counted. Germline V gene sequence: CDR1 SGHAT, CDR2 FQNNGV. CDR3 sequence reads: CASSLSENRTPGSCFF.